This entry lists 21 T cell receptor beta chains sequenced from one sample in a study of blood T cells in healthy people across ages. A J-beta primer mix and a sample-barcoded 5' primer were used in a second PCR of about 6 to 12 cycles. TCRdb fed the 5' RACE reads into MiXCR, producing one record per CDR3 protein. The sample contains 2 million or so distinct CDR3 sequences, 40% to 55% of which appear only once. Source material: blood. All receptors come from a woman in her thirties or forties in good health.

This rearrangement joins TRBV25-1 to TRBJ1-2, with TRBD1 as a possible D gene (6 bases). Germline CDR1 is MGHDK and CDR2 is SYGVNS. This CDR3 is 14 amino acids long. V was pared by 4 bases and J by 8 bases, with 17 bases between. This CDR3 reads CASSALNRAGGYTF. CDR3 DNA: TGTGCCAGCAGTGCACTTAACAGGGCCGGAGGCTACACCTTC.

This clonotype showed up just a few times. The gene calls are TRBV20-1 and TRBJ2-7; D might be TRBD1 or TRBD2, each matching 5 bases. The tail of the sequence fits TRBJ2-4 better, so the J call may be wrong. Per germline, CDR1 DFQATT and CDR2 SNEGSKA (reference sequence). The CDR3 runs 14 residues. Here the CDR3 reads CSARGAGAGNIQYF. The CDR3 region has the DNA TGCAGTGCTAGAGGGGCCGGGGCTGGAAACATTCAGTACTTC.

This clonotype came up a few times. The chain's CDR3 is CASSVGLGRGGETQYF. DNA for the CDR3: TGTGCCAGCAGCGTAGGATTAGGCAGGGGAGGGGAGACCCAGTACTTC. The chain uses TRBV9 and TRBJ2-5, with a possible D match to TRBD2 (7 bases). The germline V and J ends were trimmed by 0 bases and 5 bases, with 17 bases remaining between them. The CDR3 consists of 16 residues. Looked up from germline, CDR1 is SGDLS and CDR2 is YYNGEE.

The CDR3 DNA sequence: TGTGCCAGCAAGGAAGGCTACACTGAAGCTTTCTTT. Its protein is CASKEGYTEAFF. This sequence joins TRBV6-5 and TRBJ1-1; no clear D. The germline V gene encodes CDR1 MNHEY and CDR2 SVGAGI. With 7 bases removed from V and 3 bases from J, the gap between germline ends came to 9 bases. CDR3 length equals 12 residues.

The genes are TRBV27 and TRBJ2-7; 11 bases align to TRBD2. CDR1 and CDR2 from the germline V gene are MNHEY and SMNVEV (reference sequence). This CDR3 is 15 amino acids long. V lost 4 bases, J lost 3 bases, and 5 bases stayed unmatched. This CDR3 reads CASSSGGTSGYEQYF. For the CDR3, the DNA is TGTGCCAGCAGTTCGGGGGGGACTAGCGGCTACGAGCAGTACTTC.

Comment on this clonotype: The junction and the germline gene differ at one end; a read error may be behind it. The rearrangement joins TRBV29-1 to TRBJ1-2; D gene ambiguous. The CDR3 sequence is 15 residues long. Germline CDR1 reads SQVTM; CDR2 reads ANQGSEA. The chain's CDR3 is CSAERRQRDNYGYTF. The CDR3, as DNA: TGCAGCGCTGAAAGGCGCCAGCGAGATAACTATGGCTACACCTTC.

Regarding this clonotype: No conserved phenylalanine or tryptophan ends this CDR3, so it is likely a read error. The chain couples TRBV7-9 to TRBJ2-4; weak D call: TRBD1 (6 bases). The end of the DNA fits TRBJ2-7 better, so the J call may be wrong. Germline V gives CDR1 SEHNR, CDR2 FQNEAQ (reference sequence). CDR3 size: 13 residues. This chain's CDR3 is CASSSQGSYEQYL. The CDR3 DNA follows: TGTGCCAGCAGCTCACAGGGTTCCTACGAGCAGTACCTC.

V usage is TRBV5-1 and J usage is TRBJ2-7; 9 nucleotides agree with TRBD2. CDR1 is SGHRS, CDR2 YFSETQ, per germline. Losses at the gene ends were 2 bases for V and 2 bases for J; bases not matched to a gene: 8. This CDR3 is built from 16 residues. The CDR3 DNA is TGCGCCAGCAGCTTCCCGGCGACTAGCGGACCCTACGAGCAGTACTTC. It yields the protein CASSFPATSGPYEQYF. Drawing the rest from reference TRBV5-1 and TRBJ2-7, the complete variable domain is KAGVTQTPRYLIKTRGQQVTLSCSPISGHRSVSWYQQTPGQGLQFLFEYFSETQRNKGNFPGRFSGRQFSNSRSEMNVSTLELGDSALYLCASSFPATSGPYEQYFGPGTRLTVT.

The rearrangement uses TRBV5-1 and TRBJ1-1, with 9 bases that match TRBD1. With V trimmed by 6 bases and J by 1 base, 4 bases remained unmatched. This CDR3 has 14 residues. CDR1 is SGHRS and CDR2 is YFSETQ in the germline V gene. CDR3 in DNA: TGCGCCAGCACGGGGACAGGGAGGAACACTGAAGCTTTCTTT. It codes for CASTGTGRNTEAFF.

This CDR3 is CASKGRELNQPQHF. In nucleotides, the CDR3 is TGTGCCAGCAAGGGCAGGGAACTTAATCAGCCCCAGCATTTT. The V call is TRBV6-6, the J call TRBJ1-5, with a tentative D call TRBD1 (5 bases). The CDR3 extends over 14 amino acids. CDR1 and CDR2 (germline): MNHNY, SVGAGI (reference sequence). Trimming took off 7 bases at V and 4 bases at J, with 14 bases between the two ends.

This chain connects TRBV7-2 to TRBJ1-6, with 7 bases identical to TRBD1. This CDR3 is 15 amino acids long. V dropped 3 bases and J dropped 13; count of bases not matched to a gene: 12. The germline V gene has CDR1 SGHTA and CDR2 FQGNSA. In DNA form, the CDR3 reads TGTGCCAGCAGCTTCCAGACAGGGCTGCGGTCGCCCCTCCACTTT. Its translation: CASSFQTGLRSPLHF.

The rearrangement joins TRBV6-2 or TRBV6-3 to TRBJ2-1; 13 bases are shared with TRBD2. The CDR3 consists of 17 residues. Germline CDR1 is MNHEY and CDR2 is SVGEGT. J lost 5 bases, V lost 2 bases, and 6 bases had no gene match. The CDR3 DNA is TGTGCCAGCAGTTACGCGCCCGGGACTAGCGGGAACAATGAGCAGTTCTTC. Protein product: CASSYAPGTSGNNEQFF.

This clonotype has a handful of counts. The chain combines TRBV6-2 or TRBV6-3 with TRBJ2-7; 7 nucleotides align to TRBD1. The CDR3 has 15 residues. CDR1 is MNHEY and CDR2 is SVGEGT in the germline V gene. V was clipped by 6 bases and J by 0 bases; unmatched bases: 8. DNA of the CDR3: TGTGCCAGCAGAAGAACAGGGGCCAGCTCCTACGAGCAGTACTTC. As protein: CASRRTGASSYEQYF.

The V call is TRBV4-2, the J call TRBJ1-2; no clear D gene. V lost 0 bases and J lost 6, with 11 bases in between. The CDR3 spans 14 residues. From germline, CDR1 is LGHNA and CDR2 YNFKEQ. The CDR3 reads CASSQDGRADGYTF. In DNA form, the CDR3 reads TGTGCCAGCAGCCAAGATGGCCGAGCTGATGGCTACACCTTC.

CDR3 nucleotides: TGCAGTGCTCCCCCGGGACAGGGGAAGCACGAGCAGTACTTC. Translating it yields CSAPPGQGKHEQYF. The chain joins TRBV20-1 to TRBJ2-7, with 10 bases lining up with TRBD1. CDR1 and CDR2 from the germline V gene are DFQATT and SNEGSKA (reference sequence). After removal of 5 bases from V and 5 bases from J, the junction contained 9 bases not matched to a gene. CDR3 size: 14 residues.

The chain couples TRBV28 to TRBJ2-1; 9 positions agree with TRBD1. After removal of 2 bases from V and 8 bases from J, the junction contained 7 bases not matched to a gene. The CDR3 is 15 residues long. Germline V CDR1 and CDR2: MDHEN, SYDVKM. In DNA form, the CDR3 reads TGTGCCAGCAGTTTAGGGACAGGGATATTCGATGAGCAGTTCTTC. Translation gives CASSLGTGIFDEQFF.

The rearrangement uses TRBV4-1 and TRBJ1-2, with D tentatively TRBD1 (6 bases). This CDR3 has 16 amino acids. V shed 3 bases and J shed 0 bases, with 14 bases lying between them. Germline V CDR1 and CDR2: MGHRA, YSYEKL. CDR3 in amino acids: CASSHKGTTANYGYTF. The CDR3 nucleotides are TGCGCCAGCAGCCACAAAGGGACAACGGCTAACTATGGCTACACCTTC.

The chain links TRBV28 to TRBJ1-2; 7 bases map to TRBD1. With 2 bases clipped from V and 5 bases from J, the junction kept 11 bases outside the gene matches. CDR3 length equals 16 residues. Germline V gives CDR1 MDHEN, CDR2 SYDVKM. The CDR3, as DNA: TGTGCCAGCAGTTTAATCCCGGGACAGACCATGTATGGCTACACCTTC. Translating it yields CASSLIPGQTMYGYTF.

This sequence joins TRBV7-9 and TRBJ2-5; 9 positions agree with TRBD1. The junction had 6 bases not matched to a gene; V was cut back by 3 bases and J by 4 bases. Per the germline V gene, CDR1 is SEHNR and CDR2 is FQNEAQ (reference sequence). CDR3 length: 15 residues. CDR3 in DNA: TGTGCCAGCAGCTTCCGGGACAGGGAGGGAGAGACCCAGTACTTC. It encodes CASSFRDREGETQYF.

The chain couples TRBV20-1 to TRBJ2-5; a possible D gene is TRBD2 (7 bases). Per the germline V gene, CDR1 is DFQATT and CDR2 is SNEGSKA (reference sequence). Trimming removed 3 bases at V and 0 bases at J, with 14 bases between. The CDR3 is 15 amino acids. CDR3 nucleotide sequence: TGCAGTGCTAGCCGGGGGGCCGCGTACCAAGAGACCCAGTACTTC. Its protein product is CSASRGAAYQETQYF.

The genes are TRBV6-6 and TRBJ2-7, with a weak D call TRBD1 (6 bases). The CDR3 is 14 residues long. The V gene's germline CDR1 is MNHNY and CDR2 SVGAGI (reference sequence). The V and J ends lost 7 bases and 7 bases respectively, with 20 bases between them. The CDR3 DNA follows: TGTGCCAGCATACGAGGGGGTGGGTACAATGAGCAGTACTTC. This translates into CASIRGGGYNEQYF.